Below, 2 T cell receptor beta chains from the same sample are listed, as sequenced in a study of CXCR3-negative and CXCR3-positive naive CD8 T cells. In preparing the TRB cDNA libraries, 5' RACE with UMI labels was used. TCRdb re-called the 5' RACE reads; every CDR3 protein appears as one record, without DNA. This table holds about 57,000 distinct CDR3 sequences. What was sequenced was memory CD8+ T cells from blood. All receptors derive from a human donor in good health. Some clones in this sample may be carry-over from other donors' samples.

The V call is TRBV12-3 or TRBV12-4, the J call TRBJ1-1. The CDR3 consists of 14 residues. CDR3 sequence: CASSLFNRGNEAFF.

The chain carries TRBV2 and TRBJ1-2; absent DNA, TCRdb's TRBD1 call cannot be checked. The length of the CDR3 is 15 residues. Per the germline V gene, CDR1 is SNHLY and CDR2 is FYNNEI. The CDR3 protein is CASSPGTGLLDGYTF.